This T cell receptor beta chain was profiled in a study of PD-1 blockade in classical Hodgkin lymphoma. About the research overall: Patients received nivolumab 3 mg/kg intravenously every 2 weeks. Whole-study results and caveats: Complete responders had baseline diversity similar to newly diagnosed patients. Compared with baseline, CD4+ but not CD8+ TCR diversity had risen significantly by C4D1. Reported findings placed baseline TCR diversity lower in newly diagnosed patients (compared with healthy donors).

TCRdb's table, derived via immunoSEQ multiplex PCR, lists solely in-frame clones and lacks some. Of 90,000 to 120,000 clones listed, 89% were seen once; the top ten hold about 20%. With 1 base clipped from V and 5 bases from J, the junction kept 12 bases outside the gene matches. CDR3 size: 17 residues. Germline CDR1 reads LGHNA; CDR2 reads YNFKEQ. All trial patients relapsed after autologous stem cell transplantation. Notes on this clone: Its specificity is not known.

The specimen comprised peripheral blood mononuclear cells (PBMCs), sampled before the second cycle of nivolumab. The rearrangement joins TRBV4-2 to TRBJ2-5; 8 nucleotides align to TRBD2. The sequence was collected from a human donor with classical Hodgkin lymphoma. CDR3 sequence reads: CASSQVSSGGVGETQYF. DNA for the CDR3: TGTGCCAGCAGCCAAGTGTCGAGCGGGGGAGTCGGTGAGACCCAGTACTTC.